A single sample is the source of the 32 T cell receptor beta chains below, sequenced in a study of beta chain features in type 1 diabetes. cDNA synthesis used the whole RNA isolate, giving expressed TCRB sequences. The protocol was immunoSEQ multiplex PCR, while the TCRdb copy is restricted to in-frame clones and leaves out a portion. The sample lists some 900,000 clones; 15% to 20% were seen once. The sample consisted of naive CD4+ T cells from blood. The receptors come from a woman under 30 in good health.

The V call is TRBV7-9, the J call TRBJ2-5, with D hard to call. Germline CDR1 is SEHNR and CDR2 is FQNEAQ (reference sequence). Trimming pared 2 bases from V and 5 bases from J, leaving 15 bases between. This CDR3 is built from 15 residues. The CDR3 nucleotides are TGTGCCAGCAGCTTACCCCAGCTGGCGGCGGAGACCCAGTACTTC. It encodes CASSLPQLAAETQYF. The entire variable domain, with the rest obtained from reference TRBV7-9 and TRBJ2-5, is as follows: DTGVSQNPRHKITKRGQNVTFRCDPISEHNRLYWYRQTLGQGPEFLTYFQNEAQLEKSRLLSDRFSAERPKGSFSTLEIQRTEQGDSAMYLCASSLPQLAAETQYFGPGTRLLVL.

This clone was observed a handful of times. V is TRBV6-1 and J is TRBJ2-1, with D maybe TRBD2 (5 bases). V shed 2 bases and J shed 3 bases, with 11 bases lying between them. Germline V CDR1 and CDR2: MNHNS, SASEGT. CDR3 size: 15 residues. CDR3 sequence (DNA): TGTGCCAGCAGTGAATTTAGCGATAACTACAATGAGCAGTTCTTC. Protein sequence: CASSEFSDNYNEQFF.

This clone was observed many times. Other DNA sequences within the sample encode an identical CDR3. The chain carries TRBV18 and TRBJ1-1; D gene uncertain. Germline CDR1 is KGHSH and CDR2 is LQKENI. This CDR3 is built from 13 residues. The V gene lost 2 bases and the J gene lost 0 bases, with 4 bases spanning the gap. DNA of the CDR3: TGTGCCAGCTCACCAGGGTTGAACACTGAAGCTTTCTTT. Protein product: CASSPGLNTEAFF.

The V gene is TRBV6-5, the J gene TRBJ1-4; D gene unclear. The germline CDR1 and CDR2 sequences are MNHEY and SVGAGI. The CDR3 runs 16 residues. The V gene lost 4 bases and the J gene lost 1 base, with 13 bases spanning the gap. As DNA, the CDR3 is TGTGCCAGCAGTTCCCGAGGGCCTGGAACTAATGAAAAACTGTTTTTT. This translates into CASSSRGPGTNEKLFF.

The chain couples TRBV11-3 to TRBJ2-7; TRBD2 aligns across 11 bases. After removal of 1 base from V and 7 bases from J, the junction contained 12 bases not matched to a gene. The CDR3 has 17 amino acids. Germline lookup yields CDR1 SGHNT and CDR2 YENEEA. The DNA for the CDR3 is TGTGCCAGCAGCTTAGTGGCCCTAGCGGGAGGCTCCCCGGAGCAGTACTTC. Its translation is CASSLVALAGGSPEQYF.

V gene TRBV7-2 combines with J gene TRBJ2-6, with D perhaps TRBD1 (5 bases). CDR3 length: 16 residues. Trimming removed 2 bases from V and 0 bases from J, with 8 bases in between. Germline V CDR1 and CDR2: SGHTA, FQGNSA. The DNA of the CDR3 is TGTGCCAGCAGCTTACAGGGAAACTCTGGGGCCAACGTCCTGACTTTC. Translated: CASSLQGNSGANVLTF.

In its sample, this clone was seen a few times. This sequence joins TRBV7-2 and TRBJ2-7; 9 bases match TRBD1. The trim removed 5 bases at V and 5 bases at J, leaving 13 bases unmatched. The CDR3 consists of 16 residues. The germline gives CDR1 SGHTA, CDR2 FQGNSA. CDR3 in DNA: TGTGCCAGCAGCACCACCCGGGACAGGGCGATCAACGAGCAGTACTTC. Its translation is CASSTTRDRAINEQYF.

This clone occurred a few times. The chain joins TRBV7-6 to TRBJ2-7; the D gene could be TRBD1 or TRBD2 (5 bases each). From germline, CDR1 is SGHVS and CDR2 FNYEAQ. The CDR3 consists of 13 residues. Trimming left V 5 bases short and J 2 bases short, with 10 bases between. The CDR3 DNA reads as TGTGCCAGCAGCCTAAAGGGACCCTACGAGCAGTACTTC. Protein: CASSLKGPYEQYF.

A few counts support this clone. Other DNA variants within this sample encode the same CDR3. The chain has TRBV7-9 and TRBJ1-2; 10 bases align to TRBD1. The germline CDR1 and CDR2 sequences are SEHNR and FQNEAQ (reference sequence). CDR3 length: 13 residues. With 3 bases clipped from V and 5 bases from J, the junction kept 0 bases outside the gene matches. CDR3 amino acids: CASSLDRGYGYTF. CDR3 coding DNA: TGTGCCAGCAGCTTGGACAGGGGGTATGGCTACACCTTC.

As for this clone: Other DNA variants within this sample encode the same CDR3. V and J are TRBV18 and TRBJ1-5; D remains ambiguous. The CDR3 is made up of 13 amino acids. V gave up 3 bases and J gave up 1 base, with 4 bases separating them. In germline, CDR1 is KGHSH, CDR2 LQKENI. The CDR3 region is CASSPGSNQPQHF. The CDR3 nucleotides are TGTGCCAGCTCACCGGGCAGCAATCAGCCCCAGCATTTT.

This clone was counted a few times. J is TRBJ2-5 and V is TRBV7-2; D not resolved. Trimming pared 2 bases from V and 1 base from J, leaving 11 bases between. This CDR3 is built from 15 residues. Germline lookup yields CDR1 SGHTA and CDR2 FQGNSA. CDR3 in DNA: TGTGCCAGCAGCTTAAAGCTGGGATCCCAAGAGACCCAGTACTTC. This gives the protein CASSLKLGSQETQYF.

There are a few counts of this clone. The rearrangement joins TRBV20-1 to TRBJ2-1; 9 bases map to TRBD1. There are 11 residues in the CDR3. Trimming removed 6 bases from V and 15 bases from J; junction bases left unmatched: 9. The germline CDR1 and CDR2 sequences are DFQATT and SNEGSKA (reference sequence). The CDR3 region is CSARTGTGPFF. The CDR3, as DNA: TGCAGTGCGCGGACCGGGACAGGGCCGTTCTTC.

The chain links TRBV4-1 to TRBJ2-3; D gene uncertain. CDR1 and CDR2 (germline): MGHRA, YSYEKL. V lost 4 bases and J lost 4, with 9 bases in between. CDR3 length: 13 residues. CDR3 protein: CASSLSWADTQYF. CDR3 DNA sequence: TGCGCCAGCAGCCTTTCATGGGCAGATACGCAGTATTTT.

This clone was recorded a few times. The gene calls are TRBV5-4 and TRBJ2-3, with D unresolved. The CDR3 runs to 14 residues. V shed 9 bases and J shed 7 bases, with 21 bases lying between them. Germline CDR1 reads SGHNT; CDR2 reads YYREEE (reference sequence). The CDR3 is CATLPGPDRNTQYF. The CDR3, as DNA: TGTGCCACCCTTCCCGGCCCGGACCGAAATACGCAGTATTTT.

In its sample, this clone was seen a few times. The chain combines TRBV27 with TRBJ2-1, with D unclear. Germline V gives CDR1 MNHEY, CDR2 SMNVEV (reference sequence). The CDR3 loop spans 13 amino acids. V shed 3 bases and J shed 6 bases, with 9 bases lying between them. CDR3 bases: TGTGCCAGCAGTTTGCGGATATTCAATGAGCAGTTCTTC. As protein: CASSLRIFNEQFF.

The chain joins TRBV28 to TRBJ1-5; 9 bases agree with TRBD1. Germline V gene data show CDR1 as MDHEN and CDR2 as SYDVKM. V trimming: 7 bases; J trimming: 4 bases; junction bases outside the gene matches: 8. The CDR3 spans 15 residues. CDR3 coding DNA: TGTGCCAGCAAACAGGGGGCCAGAGGGAATCAGCCCCAGCATTTT. Protein sequence: CASKQGARGNQPQHF.

This clone was observed a handful of times. The chain is built from TRBV28 and TRBJ1-1, with 7 bases lining up with TRBD1. The CDR3 is made up of 14 amino acids. Germline-derived CDR1 and CDR2 are MDHEN and SYDVKM. V trimming: 6 bases; J trimming: 2 bases; junction bases outside the gene matches: 6. The CDR3 region has the DNA TGTGCCAGCAGACCCGACAGGGAAAACACTGAAGCTTTCTTT. Its translation: CASRPDRENTEAFF.

The chain employs TRBV7-2 and TRBJ2-1; D remains ambiguous. V was trimmed by 2 bases and J by 7 bases, leaving 12 bases between them. There are 14 residues in the CDR3. Looked up from germline, CDR1 is SGHTA and CDR2 is FQGNSA. The CDR3 is CASSLWGSPNEQFF. Here the CDR3 DNA reads TGTGCCAGCAGCTTATGGGGTAGTCCTAATGAGCAGTTCTTC.

This rearrangement joins TRBV18 to TRBJ2-5, with D perhaps TRBD1 or TRBD2 (5 bases each). Germline V gene lookup returns CDR1 KGHSH and CDR2 LQKENI. Trimming shortened V by 5 bases and J by 3 bases, and 10 bases separated the two germline ends. CDR3 size: 13 residues. The CDR3 reads CASSGTLKETQYF. CDR3 sequence (DNA): TGTGCCAGCTCAGGGACCTTGAAAGAGACCCAGTACTTC. The full variable domain, with the rest looked up from reference TRBV18 and TRBJ2-5, is NAGVMQNPRHLVRRRGQEARLRCSPMKGHSHVYWYRQLPEEGLKFMVYLQKENIIDESGMPKERFSAEFPKEGPSILRIQQVVRGDSAAYFCASSGTLKETQYFGPGTRLLVL.

A note on this clone: Distinct nucleotide sequences in the sample also encode this CDR3. The V and J genes are TRBV4-3 and TRBJ2-7, with D possibly being TRBD1 (6 bases). The CDR3 runs to 14 residues. Germline CDR1 LGHNA, CDR2 YSLEER. V gave up 4 bases and J gave up 2 bases, with 12 bases separating them. The DNA for the CDR3 is TGCGCCAGCAGCCTTGGACAGTCTGCCTACGAGCAGTACTTC. It yields the protein CASSLGQSAYEQYF.

This clone was counted between two and nine times. The chain links TRBV2 to TRBJ1-2; 8 bases are a match to TRBD1. The germline V gene has CDR1 SNHLY and CDR2 FYNNEI. The J segment lost 4 bases and the V segment lost 2 bases, leaving 3 bases of the junction unmatched. The CDR3 totals 14 residues. In DNA, the CDR3 is TGTGCCAGCAGTGAACAGGGGGCGAGCTATGGCTACACCTTC. This translates into CASSEQGASYGYTF. Complete variable domain (other parts from reference TRBV2 and TRBJ1-2): EPEVTQTPSHQVTQMGQEVILRCVPISNHLYFYWYRQILGQKVEFLVSFYNNEISEKSEIFDDQFSVERPDGSNFTLKIRSTKLEDSAMYFCASSEQGASYGYTFGSGTRLTVV.

The table lists this clone with a few counts. The chain employs TRBV19 and TRBJ2-3; 9 positions agree with TRBD2. With V trimmed by 1 base and J by 4 bases, 9 bases remained unmatched. This CDR3 spans 17 amino acids. Germline CDR1 is LNHDA and CDR2 is SQIVND (reference sequence). CDR3 sequence: CASSIVPSGIHADTQYF. DNA of the CDR3: TGTGCCAGTAGTATAGTCCCTAGCGGGATCCATGCAGATACGCAGTATTTT.

The V gene is TRBV29-1, the J gene TRBJ2-1; D is uncertain. Trimming removed 5 bases from V and 0 bases from J, with 5 bases in between. Per the germline V gene, CDR1 is SQVTM and CDR2 is ANQGSEA. CDR3 length: 12 amino acids. The CDR3 loop is CSVIRSYNEQFF. For the CDR3, the DNA is TGCAGCGTTATCCGCTCCTACAATGAGCAGTTCTTC.

The chain uses TRBV7-9 and TRBJ1-4; D is uncertain. The germline V and J ends were trimmed by 2 bases and 8 bases, with 12 bases remaining between them. This CDR3 spans 14 amino acids. Looked up from germline, CDR1 is SEHNR and CDR2 is FQNEAQ (reference sequence). CDR3 DNA sequence: TGTGCCAGCAGCTTATGGGGAGTTGAAGAAAAACTGTTTTTT. Its translation is CASSLWGVEEKLFF.

This clone showed up just a few times. The identical CDR3 is also encoded by other nucleotide sequences in the sample. The chain uses TRBV18 and TRBJ2-7; 7 bases are a match to TRBD2. V dropped 3 bases and J dropped 5; count of bases not matched to a gene: 16. Per germline, CDR1 KGHSH and CDR2 LQKENI. The CDR3 covers 17 residues. The CDR3: CASSPPGSGGIPHEQYF. In DNA form, the CDR3 reads TGTGCCAGCTCACCCCCCGGATCGGGAGGTATTCCCCACGAGCAGTACTTC. The full variable domain, its missing parts supplied by reference TRBV18 and TRBJ2-7, is NAGVMQNPRHLVRRRGQEARLRCSPMKGHSHVYWYRQLPEEGLKFMVYLQKENIIDESGMPKERFSAEFPKEGPSILRIQQVVRGDSAAYFCASSPPGSGGIPHEQYFGPGTRLTVT.

The gene calls are TRBV6-6 and TRBJ2-5; D possibly corresponds to TRBD2 (6 bases). Deletions cut 5 bases from V and 1 base from J, with 11 bases between. CDR1 is MNHNY and CDR2 is SVGAGI in the germline V gene (reference sequence). The length of the CDR3 is 14 residues. CDR3 sequence (DNA): TGTGCCAGCAGTCGAACTAGCTCCCAAGAGACCCAGTACTTC. Its translation: CASSRTSSQETQYF.

The chain recombines TRBV5-4 with TRBJ2-1, with 7 bases lining up with TRBD2. Germline loops: CDR1 SGHNT, CDR2 YYREEE (reference sequence). V lost 2 bases to trimming and J lost 9 bases; unmatched junction nucleotides: 8. The CDR3 extends over 14 amino acids. CDR3 DNA sequence: TGTGCCAGCAGCTTCCAGGCGGGAGTGGGTGAGCAGTTCTTC. It translates to CASSFQAGVGEQFF.

This clone turned up a few times. The chain employs TRBV19 and TRBJ2-5; D possibly corresponds to TRBD1 (5 bases). V was trimmed by 7 bases and J by 0 bases, leaving 12 bases between them. The CDR3 has 14 amino acids. Germline-derived CDR1 and CDR2 are LNHDA and SQIVND (reference sequence). CDR3 in DNA: TGTGCCAGTAAGACAGCCCCGTACCAAGAGACCCAGTACTTC. Its protein product is CASKTAPYQETQYF.

The rearrangement joins TRBV2 to TRBJ2-5, with 7 nucleotides matching TRBD2. The junction had 7 bases not matched to a gene; V was cut back by 8 bases and J by 1 base. From germline, CDR1 is SNHLY and CDR2 FYNNEI. This CDR3 comprises 14 residues. The CDR3 DNA sequence: TGTGCCAGCGTCTCTACTAGCGTCCAAGAGACCCAGTACTTC. As protein: CASVSTSVQETQYF. Full variable domain (remainder filled in from reference TRBV2 and TRBJ2-5): EPEVTQTPSHQVTQMGQEVILRCVPISNHLYFYWYRQILGQKVEFLVSFYNNEISEKSEIFDDQFSVERPDGSNFTLKIRSTKLEDSAMYFCASVSTSVQETQYFGPGTRLLVL.

The table lists this clone with a few counts. The V and J genes are TRBV28 and TRBJ2-7; D possibly corresponds to TRBD1 (6 bases). Germline-derived CDR1 and CDR2 are MDHEN and SYDVKM. V lost 6 bases and J 0 bases, leaving 6 bases between the germline ends. This CDR3 comprises 12 residues. CDR3 coding DNA: TGTGCCAGCAGCAGGGGCTCCTACGAGCAGTACTTC. As protein: CASSRGSYEQYF.

This rearrangement joins TRBV2 to TRBJ2-1; 7 nucleotides agree with TRBD2. This CDR3 is built from 15 residues. Germline lookup yields CDR1 SNHLY and CDR2 FYNNEI. The J segment lost 0 bases and the V segment lost 7 bases, leaving 6 bases of the junction unmatched. Here the CDR3 reads CASKPSGYSYNEQFF. CDR3 DNA sequence: TGTGCCAGCAAACCTAGCGGATACTCCTACAATGAGCAGTTCTTC.

The rearrangement joins TRBV7-8 to TRBJ2-1; 12 bases map to TRBD2. Looked up from germline, CDR1 is SGHVS and CDR2 is FQNEAQ. The CDR3 loop spans 14 amino acids. V lost 5 bases, J lost 9 bases, and 5 bases stayed unmatched. CDR3 sequence reads: CASSPGLAGSEQFF. For the CDR3, the DNA is TGTGCCAGCAGCCCGGGACTAGCGGGCTCTGAGCAGTTCTTC. Full variable domain (missing parts from reference TRBV7-8 and TRBJ2-1): GAGVSQSPRYKVAKRGQDVALRCDPISGHVSLFWYQQALGQGPEFLTYFQNEAQLDKSGLPSDRFFAERPEGSVSTLKIQRTQQEDSAVYLCASSPGLAGSEQFFGPGTRLTVL.